The subject of this entry is one TCR beta chain. It has no known antigen specificity. Qualities for individual bases were not recorded, and no much larger clone is one base off. The immunoSEQ Assay, a bias-controlled multiplex PCR, was used to amplify TCRbeta CDR3 regions from genomic DNA. Under the source paper's analysis protocol: Nucleated cell counts per sample were estimated from amplification of reference gene primers within the assay. To quantify the absolute abundance of each unique TCRbeta CDR3 rearrangement, sequence reads were collapsed and filtered. For each sample, productive Simpson clonality was calculated as the square root of Simpson's diversity index over productive rearrangements. Sourced from immuneACCESS, this table was stored by TCRdb with only in-frame sequences that have V and J called. A share of the clones is absent; for the studies checked, an unresolved V gene accounts for under half, and the remainder has no known explanation. The D gene and trimming were derived from the DNA, and the V and J assignments and clone size from that table. The sample contains 300,000 to 400,000 clones, roughly nine tenths of them found a single time. Together, the top ten hold around 1% of the sample.

This entry comes from a study of blood T cell repertoires in COVID-19 (dated by TCRdb to the early 2020s). General notes on the study: Samples covering the acute and convalescent phases of COVID-19 were provided by collaborators in the United States, Italy and Spain. Sample metadata almost always included a de-identified subject ID, COVID-19 status, age in years and sex. The prospective study material was composed of cDNA or gDNA derived from T cells, B-cell-depleted T cells, or PBMCs. The repertoires were made available in a free public database intended to serve as a resource for research on the immune response to SARS-CoV-2. Samples were obtained from the ongoing ImmuneRACE study (first 160 participants) and from some 1,200 subjects provided by 6 global collaborators. Where available, HLA class I and class II types were taken from metadata supplied by the sample provider and were not determined by assay-based typing. The dataset comprised deeply sampled blood TCRbeta repertoires from subjects exposed to, actively infected with, or recovered from COVID-19.

Broader findings and caveats from the paper: The amount of clinical and demographic metadata varied by source and participant and was provided uncurated.

Participants in the prospective study were aged 18 to 89 years, lived in under 30 United States geographic areas, and enrolled through a virtual design. In the prospective study, cohorts were assigned on the basis of participant-reported clinical history obtained from a screening survey and a study questionnaire. ImmuneRACE Cohort 3 recovered participants were defined by two consecutive negative NP/OP PCR tests, healthcare professional clearance, or symptom resolution. In the prospective study, mobile phlebotomists collected whole blood, serum and a nasopharyngeal or oropharyngeal swab from each participant. Additional blood draws and questionnaires over an approximately 2-month period could optionally be provided by prospective study participants. Prospective study blood samples were shipped either frozen or at room temperature before DNA extraction. Germline trimming: 6 bases from V, 2 bases from J; junction bases outside gene matches: 8. Per the germline V gene, MNHEY is the CDR1 and SVGAGI is the CDR2. The CDR3 contains 15 residues, cysteine and phenylalanine counted. Only the CDR3 DNA stays, 45 bases, in frame from base 1.

The chain joins TRBV6-5 to TRBJ1-2, with TRBD1 matching 8 junction bases. This clonotype originated in a man between 18 and 35 years old who had recovered from COVID-19. The sample taken for sequencing was PBMCs or T cells enriched from blood (not recorded which). The CDR3 protein is CASRPGQGLNYGYTF. In nucleotides, the sequence is TGTGCCAGCAGACCCGGACAGGGACTCAACTATGGCTACACCTTC.